What follows describes a single T cell receptor beta chain. The data belong to a study of OX40 agonist ivuxolimab in advanced cancers. The method was immunoSEQ multiplex PCR; TCRdb's version includes in-frame clones alone and lacks a portion of them. The sample consists of tens of thousands of clones, about 90% of them appearing once. Germline CDR1 MNHEY, CDR2 SMNVEV (reference sequence). V lost 5 bases, J lost 2 bases, and 12 bases lay in between. CDR3 length: 14 amino acids. The sequencing used CD4+ or CD8+ T cells sorted from blood, collected in a trial of the OX40 agonist ivuxolimab. This receptor was taken from an adult with an advanced solid tumor such as melanoma, head and neck, liver or kidney cancer. The V and J genes are TRBV27 and TRBJ1-2; weak D call: TRBD1 (5 bases). CDR3 residues: CASSMVGRNYGYTF. CDR3 in DNA: TGTGCCAGCAGTATGGTGGGACGGAACTATGGCTACACCTTC.